Following are 2 T cell receptor beta chains from one sample sequenced in a study of T cell repertoires in cytomegalovirus infection. Via MiXCR, TCRdb re-called the reads, giving one row per CDR3 protein. The table has around 550,000 distinct CDR3 sequences, about 25% seen once. Sample: PBMCs. The receptors stem from a human donor in good health (CMV status not recorded). Some clones in this sample may be carry-over from other donors' samples.

The chain joins TRBV6-6 to TRBJ2-7; TRBD2 matches 11 bases. The CDR3 loop spans 17 amino acids. Germline V gene sequence: CDR1 MNHNY, CDR2 SVGAGI (reference sequence). The J segment lost 1 base and the V segment lost 0 bases, leaving 5 bases of the junction unmatched. The DNA of the CDR3 is TGTGCCAGCAGTTACTCGATTAGGACTAGCGGGTCCTACGAGCAGTACGTC. Translating it yields CASSYSIRTSGSYEQYV.

CDR3 amino acids: CASSLGLAGARKFF. CDR3 nucleotides: TGTGCCAGCAGCTTAGGGCTAGCGGGAGCCCGGAAGTTCTTC. The chain uses TRBV11-3 and TRBJ2-1; 10 positions match TRBD2. CDR3 size: 14 residues. Germline trimming cut 1 base from V and 14 bases from J; bases unmatched to any gene: 8. The germline V gene encodes CDR1 SGHNT and CDR2 YENEEA.